This T cell receptor (beta chain) was retrieved from a study of CD8+CD57+ T cells in acquired aplastic anemia. CD8+CD57+ cell expansion, shown by flow cytometry, had occurred in the patients selected for sequencing. V lost 1 base and J 4 bases, leaving 10 bases between the germline ends. This CDR3 has 14 amino acids. Per germline, CDR1 SGHRS and CDR2 YFSETQ. CDR3 and TCR beta VDJ profiling relied on genomic DNA as the template. TCRdb called the reads again in MiXCR, with one record for every CDR3 protein. The profile covers approximately 21,000 distinct CDR3 sequences, with less than 40% appearing a single time and over 75% taken by the ten largest. Study results and limitations: Both total CD4+ and CD8+ pools in patients were more diverse than CD8+CD57+ cells.

Only a few counts were recorded for this clonotype. The antigen is not known. This rearrangement joins TRBV5-1 to TRBJ2-3; D perhaps matches TRBD1 (5 bases). The sequencing sample was made of CD8+CD57+ T cells sorted from PBMCs. The subset: bead-enriched CD8+CD57+ effector memory T cells from SAA patients. The TCR was taken from a human donor with aplastic anemia. CDR3 protein: CASSLSQGSDTQYF. The CDR3 region has the DNA TGCGCCAGCAGCTTGTCGCAGGGATCAGATACGCAGTATTTT.